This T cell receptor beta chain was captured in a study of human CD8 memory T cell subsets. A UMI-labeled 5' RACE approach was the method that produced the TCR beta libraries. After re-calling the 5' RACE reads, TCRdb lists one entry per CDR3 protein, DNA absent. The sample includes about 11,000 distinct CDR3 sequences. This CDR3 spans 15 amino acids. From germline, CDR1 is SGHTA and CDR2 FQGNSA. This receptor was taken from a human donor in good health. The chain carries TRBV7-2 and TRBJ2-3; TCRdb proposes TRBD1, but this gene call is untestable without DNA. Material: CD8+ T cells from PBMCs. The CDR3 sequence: CASSPPEAFTDTQYF.